This T cell receptor (beta chain) was identified during a study of blood T cell repertoires in COVID-19. About the research overall: Italy, Spain and the United States were the sources of the convalescent and acute COVID-19 samples.

The CDR3 is made up of 13 amino acids. Germline V gene sequence: CDR1 LNHDA, CDR2 SQIVND (reference sequence). V dropped 10 bases and J dropped 6; count of bases not matched to a gene: 8. Measured with immunoSEQ multiplex PCR; TCRdb has only the in-frame clones, and not every one. The data contain roughly 110,000 clones, roughly 89% of them singletons. The chain is built from TRBV19 and TRBJ2-4; 8 nucleotides align to TRBD2. This receptor was identified in a human donor with acute or convalescent COVID-19. The donor label of this sample is uncertain. The sequencing sample was made of peripheral blood. In DNA form, the CDR3 reads TGTGCCACCGGGACTAGTGCATTAAACATTCAGTACTTC. This gives the protein CATGTSALNIQYF. The full variable domain, in which reference TRBV19 and TRBJ2-4 provide the parts outside the CDR3, is DGGITQSPKYLFRKEGQNVTLSCEQNLNHDAMYWYRQDPGQGLRLIYYSQIVNDFQKGDIAEGYSVSREKKESFPLTVTSAQKNPTAFYLCATGTSALNIQYFGAGTRLSVL.